Listed below are T cell receptor beta chains from one sample, sequenced in a study of T cells in narcolepsy. Libraries were prepared by immunoSEQ multiplex PCR; TCRdb keeps only in-frame clonotypes and omits some of them. The sample includes 20,000 to 30,000 clones, 65% to 90% of them seen just once. The sequenced material came from memory (CD45RA-) CD4+ T cells from blood. Receptor source: a human donor in good health. CDR3s include the opening cysteine and the closing phenylalanine or tryptophan. D genes are given only for firm matches. The listing skips clone size in some rows; elsewhere it reads once, few, many or a size class.

d_call,v_call,j_call,clone_size,cdr3_nt,cdr3_aa
-,TRBV2,TRBJ2-4,-,TGTGCCAGCACCCTACCGGTGACACTAGCCAAAAACATTCAGTACTTC,CASTLPVTLAKNIQYF
TRBD2,TRBV18,TRBJ2-7,-,TGTGCCAGCTCCCCGCGGGGGAGGGCCCGGATAGGCTCCTACGAGCAGTACTTC,CASSPRGRARIGSYEQYF
-,TRBV19,TRBJ1-1,-,TGTGCCAGTAGTATGTTGAGGACTGAAGCTTTCTTT,CASSMLRTEAFF
TRBD2,TRBV6-1,TRBJ2-7,-,TGTGCCAGCAGTGAATCCGGACTAGCGGGAGTCGAGCAGTACTTC,CASSESGLAGVEQYF
-,TRBV5-1,TRBJ2-7,few,TGCGCCAGCAGCTCGGGGGGCAGGGGGTTCGACGAGCAGTACTTC,CASSSGGRGFDEQYF
TRBD1,TRBV7-9,TRBJ2-7,few,TGTGCCAGCAGCTCCTATAGGGGGACAGGGGAAGGCGAGCAGTACTTC,CASSSYRGTGEGEQYF
TRBD1,TRBV6-5,TRBJ1-2,-,TGTGCCAGCAGTGCCGACAGGGGGAACTATGGCTACACCTTC,CASSADRGNYGYTF
-,TRBV2,TRBJ1-6,-,TGTGCCAGCAGTAATACAGGAGATAATTCACCCCTCCACTTT,CASSNTGDNSPLHF
-,TRBV28,TRBJ1-2,-,TGTGCCAGCAGCACCTTGGGGGATCTGGGCTACACCTTC,CASSTLGDLGYTF
TRBD1,TRBV23-1,TRBJ2-2,-,TGCGCCAGCAGTCAATCGGGGGACAGGGGTTGGACCGGGGAGCTGTTTTTT,CASSQSGDRGWTGELFF
-,TRBV27,TRBJ1-6,-,TGTGCCAGCAGTTCAATCTCCTATAATTCACCCCTCCACTTT,CASSSISYNSPLHF
-,TRBV6-5,TRBJ2-3,few,TGTGCCAGCAGTTATACTAGCAATGGCGATACGCAGTATTTT,CASSYTSNGDTQYF
-,TRBV2,TRBJ2-3,-,TGTGCCACCCCGGGACGCACGACAGATACGCAGTATTTT,CATPGRTTDTQYF
TRBD1,TRBV4-3,TRBJ1-2,once,TGCGCCAGCAGCCAAGATCAGGGGGACACCTATGGCTACACCTTC,CASSQDQGDTYGYTF
TRBD1,TRBV7-9,TRBJ2-3,-,TGTGCCAGCAGCCCGGGACAGAAAGGGCAGTATTTT,CASSPGQKGQYF
-,TRBV5-1,TRBJ2-1,-,TGCGCCAGCAGAATTACGACTAGCTCCTACAATGAGCAGTTCTTC,CASRITTSSYNEQFF
-,TRBV14,TRBJ2-5,-,TGTGCCAGCAGCCAATGGAGGGGGGGGCGCTCCCAAGAGACCCAGTACTTC,CASSQWRGGRSQETQYF
-,TRBV30,TRBJ2-7,once,TGTGCCTGGAGTGCGTACCCTGCAGGGGGGGGGCGAGGGTACGAGCAGTACTTC,CAWSAYPAGGGRGYEQYF
TRBD1,TRBV23-1,TRBJ1-4,-,TGCGCCAGCAGTCAATTGAGGGACAGACATCGCGTCAATCTGTTTTTT,CASSQLRDRHRVNLFF
-,TRBV5-8,TRBJ1-5,-,TGTGCCAGCAGCTTGGTATCGGGGGCTTATCAGCCCCAGCATTTT,CASSLVSGAYQPQHF
-,TRBV19,TRBJ2-6,few,TGTGCCAGTATTGGCACTTCTGGGGCCAACGTCCTGACTTTC,CASIGTSGANVLTF
-,TRBV6-1,TRBJ2-1,-,TGTGCCAGCAGTGAAGCTCTAGGTTCCTACAATGAGCAGTTCTTC,CASSEALGSYNEQFF
-,TRBV21-1,TRBJ2-3,-,TGTGCCAGCACGGGGGGAGTGCTCCGCGAGCGGGGAGATCCCACAGATACGCAGTATTTT,CASTGGVLRERGDPTDTQYF
-,TRBV9,TRBJ2-2,once,TGTGCCAGCAGCGTATTTGAGGGAATCACCGCCGGGGAGCTGTTTTTT,CASSVFEGITAGELFF
-,TRBV9,TRBJ1-2,-,TGTGCCAGCAGCGTAGAGAGTGGCTTCTATGGCTACACCTTC,CASSVESGFYGYTF
-,TRBV6-5,TRBJ1-3,once,TGTGCCAGCAGTTACGGCGCAGGAGGGTTTGGAAACACCATATATTTT,CASSYGAGGFGNTIYF
TRBD1,TRBV9,TRBJ2-2,-,TGTGCCCGACAGGGGAGATTCTCCGGGGAGCTGTTTTTT,CARQGRFSGELFF
-,TRBV4-2,TRBJ1-4,-,TGTGCCAGCAGCCCCAGGGAAGGGGTTAGGGGCGAAAAACTGTTTTTT,CASSPREGVRGEKLFF
TRBD1,TRBV11-2,TRBJ1-4,-,TGTGCCAGCAGCAAGACAGGGGCAACTAATGAAAAACTGTTTTTT,CASSKTGATNEKLFF
-,TRBV5-6,TRBJ2-5,-,TGTGCCAGCAGCTTTTTAGCGGTCCAAGAGACCCAGTACTTC,CASSFLAVQETQYF
-,TRBV7-2,TRBJ1-5,-,TGTGCCAGCAGCCCCAATTTGGGCAATCAGCCCCAGCATTTT,CASSPNLGNQPQHF
-,TRBV7-9,TRBJ1-4,-,TGTGCCAGCAGCCCCGGCAGCCGGTTACTTTCAACTAATGAAAAACTGTTTTTT,CASSPGSRLLSTNEKLFF
TRBD1,TRBV29-1,TRBJ2-7,-,TGCAGCGTTTCCTTGTGGGGACAGGGGGCGCGGTACGAGCAGTACTTC,CSVSLWGQGARYEQYF
-,TRBV6-5,TRBJ2-1,-,TGTGCCAGCAGTCCGGACCAACCTAAGCAGTTCTTC,CASSPDQPKQFF
TRBD1,TRBV5-1,TRBJ2-2,-,TGCGCCAGCAGCTCGCTGACAGGGGCCACCGGGGAGCTGTTTTTT,CASSSLTGATGELFF
-,TRBV27,TRBJ1-3,-,TGTGCCAGCAGTTGGAAGGGCCCCCCCCGGACTACCGGGGACACCATATATTTT,CASSWKGPPRTTGDTIYF
-,TRBV6-1,TRBJ1-1,-,TGTGCCAGCAGTGCTCTCCCCAGAACTGAAGCTTTCTTT,CASSALPRTEAFF
TRBD1,TRBV5-1,TRBJ2-2,few,TGCGCCAGCAGCTTGGGGCAGGGGGCTAATGGCGGGGAGCTGTTTTTT,CASSLGQGANGGELFF
TRBD1,TRBV5-6,TRBJ1-2,few,TGTGCCAGCAGCTTGAAAAACAGGGGTTATGGCTACACCTTC,CASSLKNRGYGYTF
-,TRBV20-1,TRBJ2-5,once,TGCAGTGCTGCCAGAGGGGAGACCCAGTACTTC,CSAARGETQYF
-,TRBV28,TRBJ1-4,-,TGTGCCAGCAGGGAAGGACGGATTAATGAAAAACTGCTTTTT,CASREGRINEKLLF
-,TRBV6-4,TRBJ1-1,-,TGTGCCAGCAGGCCCCAGGGGTGGGACACTGAAGCTTTCTTT,CASRPQGWDTEAFF
-,TRBV19,TRBJ2-7,-,TGTGCCAGTAGTATTAGGACCCTTGCGGGAAGGTCCTACGAGCAGTACTTC,CASSIRTLAGRSYEQYF
-,TRBV7-9,TRBJ1-6,-,TGTGCCAGCAGCTTAGCGGTGGACGGCTCACCCCTCCACTTT,CASSLAVDGSPLHF
TRBD2,TRBV9,TRBJ2-3,-,TGTGCCAGCAGCGTAGAGGGGGGTAGCGGGAGCCCAGATACGCAGTATTTT,CASSVEGGSGSPDTQYF
-,TRBV6-5,TRBJ1-5,-,TGTGCCAGCAGTTCGGAGGGGCGGGATCAGCCCCAGCATTTT,CASSSEGRDQPQHF
TRBD2,TRBV19,TRBJ2-7,few,TGTGCCAGTAGCCAAGGGACTAGCGGGAGTCTTTGGGAGCAGTACTTC,CASSQGTSGSLWEQYF